These 16 T cell receptor beta chains share one sample of origin, sequenced in a study of blood T cell repertoires in COVID-19. The table came from immunoSEQ multiplex PCR; TCRdb's copy has only in-frame clones and leaves some out. Of 400,000 to 450,000 clones listed, roughly 85% are singletons. Sequencing used peripheral blood. The source is a woman aged 25 to 45 with active or convalescent COVID-19.

This clone occurred once. The V gene is TRBV14, the J gene TRBJ2-1, with D perhaps TRBD1 (5 bases). Germline loops: CDR1 SGHDN, CDR2 FVKESK. The V end was cut by 0 bases, the J end by 7 bases, with 16 bases between. This CDR3 has 16 residues. CDR3 nucleotide sequence: TGTGCCAGCAGCCAAGATCCCCGGCAGGGATGGAATGAGCAGTTCTTC. Protein sequence: CASSQDPRQGWNEQFF. Full variable domain (missing parts from reference TRBV14 and TRBJ2-1): EAGVTQFPSHSVIEKGQTVTLRCDPISGHDNLYWYRRVMGKEIKFLLHFVKESKQDESGMPNNRFLAERTGGTYSTLKVQPAELEDSGVYFCASSQDPRQGWNEQFFGPGTRLTVL.

The chain uses TRBV11-2 and TRBJ1-6; no clear D gene. Trimming removed 2 bases at V and 5 bases at J, with 7 bases between. This CDR3 has 14 amino acids. CDR1 and CDR2 from the germline V gene are SGHAT and FQNNGV. For the CDR3, the DNA is TGTGCCAGCAGCTTAAGCAATGATAATTCACCCCTCCACTTT. Amino acid sequence: CASSLSNDNSPLHF.

The rearrangement joins TRBV5-1 to TRBJ1-4; tentative D call: TRBD1 (6 bases). The V gene's germline CDR1 is SGHRS and CDR2 YFSETQ. CDR3 length: 15 residues. The V end was cut by 0 bases, the J end by 7 bases, with 13 bases between. The CDR3 region is CASSLGSGAGEKLFF. The CDR3 nucleotides read TGCGCCAGCAGCTTGGGCTCAGGGGCCGGTGAAAAACTGTTTTTT.

This clone was observed a handful of times. The chain is built from TRBV3-1 (or the pseudogene TRBV3-2) and TRBJ2-5; TRBD1 matches at 7 bases. Germline V gene sequence: CDR1 LGHDT, CDR2 YNNKEL (reference sequence). With V trimmed by 4 bases and J by 2 bases, 1 base remained unmatched. The CDR3 sequence is 13 residues long. CDR3 protein: CASSPGQQETQYF. For the CDR3, the DNA is TGTGCCAGCAGCCCGGGACAGCAAGAGACCCAGTACTTC.

Written as DNA, the CDR3 is TGTGCCAGCAGCTTAGGGGGACTGGACTACAATGAGCAGTTCTTC. Protein sequence: CASSLGGLDYNEQFF. The rearrangement joins TRBV7-2 to TRBJ2-1, with D possibly matching TRBD2 (6 bases). The CDR3 contains 15 residues. Deletions cut 1 base from V and 3 bases from J, with 10 bases between. Germline loops: CDR1 SGHTA, CDR2 FQGNSA.

This clone was recorded a few times. The chain recombines TRBV11-2 with TRBJ1-6; D is undetermined. Per germline, CDR1 SGHAT and CDR2 FQNNGV. The V end was cut by 5 bases, the J end by 7 bases, with 3 bases between. This CDR3 region has 11 residues. This CDR3 is CASSQNSPLHF. The CDR3 DNA sequence: TGTGCCAGCAGCCAAAATTCACCCCTCCACTTT.

The CDR3: CASSDPLAGTDTQYF. Here the CDR3 DNA reads TGTGCCAGCAGTGACCCTTTAGCGGGCACAGATACGCAGTATTTT. The J gene is TRBJ2-3, the V gene TRBV25-1, with D maybe TRBD2 (6 bases). CDR1 is MGHDK, CDR2 SYGVNS, per germline. This CDR3 comprises 15 residues. V was pared by 3 bases and J by 1 base, with 11 bases between. The complete variable domain, with remaining parts taken from reference TRBV25-1 and TRBJ2-3, reads EADIYQTPRYLVIGTGKKITLECSQTMGHDKMYWYQQDPGMELHLIHYSYGVNSTEKGDLSSESTVSRIRTEHFPLTLESARPSHTSQYLCASSDPLAGTDTQYFGPGTRLTVL.

There are a few counts of this clone. V gene TRBV3-1 (or the pseudogene TRBV3-2) combines with J gene TRBJ2-7; tentative D call: TRBD1 (6 bases). From germline, CDR1 is LGHDT and CDR2 YNNKEL (reference sequence). Trimming took 4 bases from V and 6 from J, leaving 10 bases between them. CDR3 size: 12 residues. The CDR3 coding sequence is TGTGCCAGCAGCCGTTGGGGGCTCGAGCAGTACTTC. It yields the protein CASSRWGLEQYF.

This chain connects TRBV7-7 to TRBJ2-1; TRBD2 is a possible D gene (6 bases). The length of the CDR3 is 14 residues. Germline V gene lookup returns CDR1 SSHAT and CDR2 FNYEAQ (reference sequence). With 5 bases removed from V and 4 bases from J, the gap between germline ends came to 12 bases. The CDR3 DNA follows: TGTGCCAGCAGCGCCGGGACTGGATACAATGAGCAGTTCTTC. It codes for CASSAGTGYNEQFF.

The chain joins TRBV29-1 to TRBJ1-1; D may be TRBD1 (6 bases). From germline, CDR1 is SQVTM and CDR2 ANQGSEA. V was cut by 5 bases and J by 8 bases, with 15 bases left in between. This CDR3 region has 12 residues. The CDR3 nucleotides are TGCAGCGTTAAGGGGGACCGCCGAGAAGCTTTCTTT. It yields the protein CSVKGDRREAFF.

The genes are TRBV5-1 and TRBJ1-2; unclear D gene. The CDR3 has 15 amino acids. Per the germline V gene, CDR1 is SGHRS and CDR2 is YFSETQ. V lost 0 bases, J lost 3 bases, and 12 bases lay in between. The CDR3 nucleotides read TGCGCCAGCAGCTTGGGTCGCGGTTTTGACTATGGCTACACCTTC. This translates into CASSLGRGFDYGYTF.

The chain is built from TRBV19 and TRBJ1-3; D is ambiguous. Germline V gene lookup returns CDR1 LNHDA and CDR2 SQIVND (reference sequence). This CDR3 is built from 14 residues. Trimming removed 8 bases at V and 0 bases at J, with 11 bases between. The CDR3 DNA is TGTGCCAGTTCCCGCGACAACTCTGGAAACACCATATATTTT. As protein: CASSRDNSGNTIYF.

The V and J genes are TRBV7-9 and TRBJ2-3; 7 bases fit TRBD2. CDR1 SEHNR and CDR2 FQNEAQ come from the germline V gene (reference sequence). With V trimmed by 4 bases and J by 2 bases, 3 bases remained unmatched. CDR3 length equals 14 residues. The CDR3 nucleotides read TGTGCCAGCAGCTCTAGCGGAAACACAGATACGCAGTATTTT. Its protein is CASSSSGNTDTQYF. Full variable domain (missing parts from reference TRBV7-9 and TRBJ2-3): DTGVSQNPRHKITKRGQNVTFRCDPISEHNRLYWYRQTLGQGPEFLTYFQNEAQLEKSRLLSDRFSAERPKGSFSTLEIQRTEQGDSAMYLCASSSSGNTDTQYFGPGTRLTVL.

Turning to this clone: At the DNA level, this CDR3 is encoded by other sequences in the same sample as well. The chain recombines TRBV11-2 with TRBJ2-7, with 10 nucleotides matching TRBD1. The germline gives CDR1 SGHAT, CDR2 FQNNGV. The CDR3 has 14 amino acids. The V gene end was trimmed by 3 bases and the J gene end by 3 bases; junction bases not matched to a gene: 2. This chain's CDR3 is CASSFGTGDYEQYF. The CDR3 region has the DNA TGTGCCAGCAGCTTTGGGACAGGGGACTACGAGCAGTACTTC. Drawing the rest from reference TRBV11-2 and TRBJ2-7, the complete variable domain is EAGVAQSPRYKIIEKRQSVAFWCNPISGHATLYWYQQILGQGPKLLIQFQNNGVVDDSQLPKDRFSAERLKGVDSTLKIQPAKLEDSAVYLCASSFGTGDYEQYFGPGTRLTVT.

The chain joins TRBV7-2 to TRBJ1-1; maybe TRBD1 (6 bases). CDR3 length: 14 residues. The germline CDR1 and CDR2 sequences are SGHTA and FQGNSA. Trimming cost V 5 bases and J 2 bases, with 12 bases left between them. The CDR3 sequence: CASSPLDSNTEAFF. In nucleotides, the CDR3 is TGTGCCAGCAGCCCCCTGGACAGTAACACTGAAGCTTTCTTT.

This rearrangement joins TRBV4-1 to TRBJ1-5, with TRBD1 matching over 8 bases. The junction had 4 bases not matched to a gene; V was cut back by 4 bases and J by 5 bases. This CDR3 is 14 amino acids long. Germline V lookup: CDR1 MGHRA, CDR2 YSYEKL. The CDR3 loop is CASSPGTGYQPQHF. The DNA of the CDR3 is TGCGCCAGCAGCCCCGGGACAGGCTATCAGCCCCAGCATTTT.